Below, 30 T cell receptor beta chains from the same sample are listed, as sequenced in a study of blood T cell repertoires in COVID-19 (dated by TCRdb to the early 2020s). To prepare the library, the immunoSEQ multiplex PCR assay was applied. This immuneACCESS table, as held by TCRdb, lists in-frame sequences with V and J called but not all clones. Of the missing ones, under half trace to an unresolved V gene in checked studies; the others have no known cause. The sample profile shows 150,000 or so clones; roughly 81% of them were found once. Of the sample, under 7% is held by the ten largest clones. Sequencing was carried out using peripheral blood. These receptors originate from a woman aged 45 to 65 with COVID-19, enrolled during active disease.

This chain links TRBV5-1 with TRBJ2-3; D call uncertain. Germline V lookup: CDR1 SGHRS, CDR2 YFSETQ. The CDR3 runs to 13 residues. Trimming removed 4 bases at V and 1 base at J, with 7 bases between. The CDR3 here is CASSPLGTDTQYF. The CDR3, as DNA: TGCGCCAGCAGCCCCCTAGGCACAGATACGCAGTATTTT.

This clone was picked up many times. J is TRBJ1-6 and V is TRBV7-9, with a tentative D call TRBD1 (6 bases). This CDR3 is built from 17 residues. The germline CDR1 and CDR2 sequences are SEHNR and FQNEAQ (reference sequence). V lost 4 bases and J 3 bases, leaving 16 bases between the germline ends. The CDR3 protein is CASSSEDTGYYNSPLHF. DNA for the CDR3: TGTGCCAGCAGCTCCGAAGACACAGGGTACTATAATTCACCCCTCCACTTT.

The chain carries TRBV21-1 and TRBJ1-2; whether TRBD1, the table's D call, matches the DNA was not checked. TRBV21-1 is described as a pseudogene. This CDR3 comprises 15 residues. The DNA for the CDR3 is TGTGCCAGCAGCAAATGGATGAAGGGGCCCTATGGCTACACCTTC. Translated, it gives CASSKWMKGPYGYTF.

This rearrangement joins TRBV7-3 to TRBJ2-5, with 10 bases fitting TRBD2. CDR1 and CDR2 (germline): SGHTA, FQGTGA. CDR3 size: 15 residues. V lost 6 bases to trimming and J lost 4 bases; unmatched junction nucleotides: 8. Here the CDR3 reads CASRSGTSGAETQYF. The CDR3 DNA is TGTGCCAGCAGGTCGGGAACTAGCGGGGCAGAGACCCAGTACTTC. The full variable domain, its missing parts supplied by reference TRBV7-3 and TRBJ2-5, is GAGVSQTPSNKVTEKGKYVELRCDPISGHTALYWYRQSLGQGPEFLIYFQGTGAADDSGLPNDRFFAVRPEGSVSTLKIQRTERGDSAVYLCASRSGTSGAETQYFGPGTRLLVL.

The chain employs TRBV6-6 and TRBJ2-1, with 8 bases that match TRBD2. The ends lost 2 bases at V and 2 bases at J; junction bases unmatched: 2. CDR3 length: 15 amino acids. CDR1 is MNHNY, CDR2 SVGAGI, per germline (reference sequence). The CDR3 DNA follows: TGTGCCAGCAGTTACGGCGGGGGGACCTACAATGAGCAGTTCTTC. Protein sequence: CASSYGGGTYNEQFF.

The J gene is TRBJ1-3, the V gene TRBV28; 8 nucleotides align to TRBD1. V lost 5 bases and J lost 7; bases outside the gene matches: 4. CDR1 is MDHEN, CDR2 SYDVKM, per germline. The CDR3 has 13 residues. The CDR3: CASSQDRANTIYF. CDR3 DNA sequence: TGTGCCAGCAGTCAGGACAGGGCGAACACCATATATTTT.

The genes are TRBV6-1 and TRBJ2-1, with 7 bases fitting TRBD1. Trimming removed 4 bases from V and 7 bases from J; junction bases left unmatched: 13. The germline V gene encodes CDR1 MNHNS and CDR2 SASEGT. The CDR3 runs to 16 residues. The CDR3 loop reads CASSGRQGPLGNEQFF. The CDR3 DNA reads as TGTGCCAGCAGTGGGAGACAGGGCCCCCTGGGGAATGAGCAGTTCTTC.

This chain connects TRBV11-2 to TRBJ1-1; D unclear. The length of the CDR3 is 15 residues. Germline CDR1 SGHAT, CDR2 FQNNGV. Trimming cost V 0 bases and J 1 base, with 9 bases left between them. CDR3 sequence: CASSLERAGNTEAFF. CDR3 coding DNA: TGTGCCAGCAGCTTAGAGCGAGCAGGGAACACTGAAGCTTTCTTT.

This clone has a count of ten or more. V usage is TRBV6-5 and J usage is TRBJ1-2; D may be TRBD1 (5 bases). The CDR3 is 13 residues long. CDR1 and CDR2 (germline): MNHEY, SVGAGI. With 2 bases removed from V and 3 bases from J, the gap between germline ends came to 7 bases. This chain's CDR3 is CASSYGRDYGYTF. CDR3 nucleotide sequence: TGTGCCAGCAGTTACGGCAGGGACTATGGCTACACCTTC.

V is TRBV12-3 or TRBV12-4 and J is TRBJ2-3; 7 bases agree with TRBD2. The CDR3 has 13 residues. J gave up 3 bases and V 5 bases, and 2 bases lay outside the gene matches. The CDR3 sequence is CASSARGTDTQYF. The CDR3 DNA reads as TGTGCCAGCAGTGCGCGGGGGACAGATACGCAGTATTTT.

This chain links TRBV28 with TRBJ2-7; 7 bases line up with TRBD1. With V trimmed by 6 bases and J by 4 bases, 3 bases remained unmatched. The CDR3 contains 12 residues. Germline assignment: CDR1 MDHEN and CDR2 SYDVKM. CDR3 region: CASSGQVYEQYF. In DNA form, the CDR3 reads TGTGCCAGCAGCGGACAGGTGTACGAGCAGTACTTC.

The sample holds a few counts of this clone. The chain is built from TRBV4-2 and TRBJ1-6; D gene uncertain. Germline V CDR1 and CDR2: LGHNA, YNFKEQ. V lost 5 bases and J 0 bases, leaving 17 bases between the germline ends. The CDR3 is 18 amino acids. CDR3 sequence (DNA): TGTGCCAGCAGCTTGTCGGGAGGCCCTAGCTCCTATAATTCACCCCTCCACTTT. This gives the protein CASSLSGGPSSYNSPLHF.

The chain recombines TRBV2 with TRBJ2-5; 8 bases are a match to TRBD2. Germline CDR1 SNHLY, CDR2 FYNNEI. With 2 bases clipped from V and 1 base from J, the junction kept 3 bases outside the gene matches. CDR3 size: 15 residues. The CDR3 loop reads CASSELLAGQETQYF. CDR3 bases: TGTGCCAGCAGTGAACTGCTAGCGGGCCAAGAGACCCAGTACTTC.

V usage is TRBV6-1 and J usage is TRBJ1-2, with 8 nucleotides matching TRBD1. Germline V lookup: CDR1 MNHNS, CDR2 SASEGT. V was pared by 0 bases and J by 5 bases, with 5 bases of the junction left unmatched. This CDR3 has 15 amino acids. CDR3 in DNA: TGTGCCAGCAGTGAAGCAACCCAGGGGGCTTATGGCTACACCTTC. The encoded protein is CASSEATQGAYGYTF.

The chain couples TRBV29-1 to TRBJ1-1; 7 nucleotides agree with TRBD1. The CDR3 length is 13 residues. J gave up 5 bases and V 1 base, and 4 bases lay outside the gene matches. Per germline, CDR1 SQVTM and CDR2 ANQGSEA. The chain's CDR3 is CSVEATGNTEAFF. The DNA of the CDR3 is TGCAGCGTTGAAGCGACAGGGAATACTGAAGCTTTCTTT.

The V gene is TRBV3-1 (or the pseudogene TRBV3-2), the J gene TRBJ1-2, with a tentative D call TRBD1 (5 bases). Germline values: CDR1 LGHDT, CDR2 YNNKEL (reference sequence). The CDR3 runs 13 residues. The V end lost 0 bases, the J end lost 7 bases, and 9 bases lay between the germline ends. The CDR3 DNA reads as TGTGCCAGCAGCCAAGATTACAGGACTGGCTACACCTTC. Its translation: CASSQDYRTGYTF.

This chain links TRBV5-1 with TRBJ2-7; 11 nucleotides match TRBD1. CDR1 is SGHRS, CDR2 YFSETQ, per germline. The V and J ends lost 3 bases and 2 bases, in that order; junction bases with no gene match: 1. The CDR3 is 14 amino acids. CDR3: CASSSGQGAYEQYF. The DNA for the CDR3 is TGCGCCAGCAGCTCGGGACAGGGGGCCTACGAGCAGTACTTC. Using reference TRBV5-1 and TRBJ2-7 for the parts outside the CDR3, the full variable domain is KAGVTQTPRYLIKTRGQQVTLSCSPISGHRSVSWYQQTPGQGLQFLFEYFSETQRNKGNFPGRFSGRQFSNSRSEMNVSTLELGDSALYLCASSSGQGAYEQYFGPGTRLTVT.

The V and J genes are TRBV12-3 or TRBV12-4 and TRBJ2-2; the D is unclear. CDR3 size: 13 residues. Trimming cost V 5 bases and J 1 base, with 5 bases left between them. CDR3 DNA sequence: TGTGCCAGCAGTCCTAGGAACACCGGGGAGCTGTTTTTT. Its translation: CASSPRNTGELFF.

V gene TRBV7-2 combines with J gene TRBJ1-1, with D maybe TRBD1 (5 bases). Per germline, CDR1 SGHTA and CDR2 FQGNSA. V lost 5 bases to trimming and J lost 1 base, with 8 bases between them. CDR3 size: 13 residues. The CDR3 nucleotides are TGTGCCAGCAGCCGACAGACGAACACTGAAGCTTTCTTT. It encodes CASSRQTNTEAFF.

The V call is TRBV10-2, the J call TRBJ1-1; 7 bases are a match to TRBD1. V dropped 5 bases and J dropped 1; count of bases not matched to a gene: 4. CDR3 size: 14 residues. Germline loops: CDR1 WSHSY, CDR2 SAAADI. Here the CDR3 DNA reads TGCGCCAGCAGTACCCGACAGGGGAACACTGAAGCTTTCTTT. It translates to CASSTRQGNTEAFF.

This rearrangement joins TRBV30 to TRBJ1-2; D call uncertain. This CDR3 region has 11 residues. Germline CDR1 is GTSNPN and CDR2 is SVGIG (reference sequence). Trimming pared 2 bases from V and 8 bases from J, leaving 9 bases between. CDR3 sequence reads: CAWSPPGGYTF. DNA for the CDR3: TGTGCCTGGAGTCCCCCGGGGGGCTACACCTTC.

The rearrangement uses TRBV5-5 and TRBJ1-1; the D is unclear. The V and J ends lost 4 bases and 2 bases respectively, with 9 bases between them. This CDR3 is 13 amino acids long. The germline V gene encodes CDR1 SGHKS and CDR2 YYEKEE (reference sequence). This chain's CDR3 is CASSPAKNTEAFF. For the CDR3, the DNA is TGTGCCAGCAGCCCTGCTAAAAACACTGAAGCTTTCTTT. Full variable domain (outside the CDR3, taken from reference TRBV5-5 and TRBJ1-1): DAGVTQSPTHLIKTRGQQVTLRCSPISGHKSVSWYQQVLGQGPQFIFQYYEKEERGRGNFPDRFSARQFPNYSSELNVNALLLGDSALYLCASSPAKNTEAFFGQGTRLTVV.

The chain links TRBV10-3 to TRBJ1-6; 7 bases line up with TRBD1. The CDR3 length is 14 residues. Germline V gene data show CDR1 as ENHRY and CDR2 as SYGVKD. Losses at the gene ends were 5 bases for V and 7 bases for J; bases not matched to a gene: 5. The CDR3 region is CAISTTGPNSPLHF. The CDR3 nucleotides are TGTGCCATCAGTACGACAGGGCCCAATTCACCCCTCCACTTT.

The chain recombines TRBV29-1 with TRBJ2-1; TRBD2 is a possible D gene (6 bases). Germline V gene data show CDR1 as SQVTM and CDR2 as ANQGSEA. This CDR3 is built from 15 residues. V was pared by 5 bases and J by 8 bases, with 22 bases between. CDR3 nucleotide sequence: TGCAGCGTTACCCCTCCCCCGCTAGCGACTGATGAGCAGTTCTTC. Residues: CSVTPPPLATDEQFF.

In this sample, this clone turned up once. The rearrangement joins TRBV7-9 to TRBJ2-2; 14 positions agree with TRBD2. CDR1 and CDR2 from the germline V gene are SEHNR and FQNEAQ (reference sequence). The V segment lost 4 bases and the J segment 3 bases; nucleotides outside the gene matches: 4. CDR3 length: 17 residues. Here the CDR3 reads CASSSTSGGAYTGELFF. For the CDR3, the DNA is TGTGCCAGCAGCTCGACTAGCGGGGGGGCTTACACCGGGGAGCTGTTTTTT.

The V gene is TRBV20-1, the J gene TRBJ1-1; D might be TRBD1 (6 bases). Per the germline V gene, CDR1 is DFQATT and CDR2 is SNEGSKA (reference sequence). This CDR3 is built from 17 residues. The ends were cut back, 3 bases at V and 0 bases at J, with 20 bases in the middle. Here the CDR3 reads CSASEGQGLGMNTEAFF. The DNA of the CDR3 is TGCAGTGCTAGTGAGGGACAAGGACTGGGTATGAACACTGAAGCTTTCTTT.

DNA of the CDR3: TGTGCCTGGAGTGAAATATTGGGAGGTCTCCACGAGCAGTACTTC. Amino acids: CAWSEILGGLHEQYF. V usage is TRBV30 and J usage is TRBJ2-7; maybe TRBD2 (6 bases). Deletions cut 1 base from V and 5 bases from J, with 18 bases between. CDR1 and CDR2 (germline): GTSNPN, SVGIG (reference sequence). CDR3 size: 15 residues. Full variable domain (outside the CDR3, taken from reference TRBV30 and TRBJ2-7): SQTIHQWPATLVQPVGSPLSLECTVEGTSNPNLYWYRQAAGRGLQLLFYSVGIGQISSEVPQNLSASRPQDRQFILSSKKLLLSDSGFYLCAWSEILGGLHEQYFGPGTRLTVT.

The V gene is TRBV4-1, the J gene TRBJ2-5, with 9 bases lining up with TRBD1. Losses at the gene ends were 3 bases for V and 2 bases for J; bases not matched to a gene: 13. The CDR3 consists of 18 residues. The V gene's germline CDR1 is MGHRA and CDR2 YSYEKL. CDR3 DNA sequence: TGCGCCAGCAGCCATACCCCCCCTGGGACAGGGCCACAAGAGACCCAGTACTTC. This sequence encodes CASSHTPPGTGPQETQYF.

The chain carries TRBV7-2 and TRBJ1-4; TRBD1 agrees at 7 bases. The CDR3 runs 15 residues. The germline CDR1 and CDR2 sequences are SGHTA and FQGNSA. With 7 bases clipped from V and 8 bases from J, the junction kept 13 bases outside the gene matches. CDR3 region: CASTQTGDPGEKLFF. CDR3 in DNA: TGTGCCAGCACTCAAACAGGGGATCCAGGGGAAAAACTGTTTTTT.

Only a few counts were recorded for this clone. CDR3 nucleotide sequence: TGCGCCAGCAGCCAACAAACAGGGGGTAATTCACCCCTCCACTTT. Its translation is CASSQQTGGNSPLHF. The chain couples TRBV4-1 to TRBJ1-6; 8 bases map to TRBD1. V lost 2 bases to trimming and J lost 6 bases; unmatched junction nucleotides: 3. The CDR3 is made up of 15 amino acids. CDR1 is MGHRA, CDR2 YSYEKL, per germline.